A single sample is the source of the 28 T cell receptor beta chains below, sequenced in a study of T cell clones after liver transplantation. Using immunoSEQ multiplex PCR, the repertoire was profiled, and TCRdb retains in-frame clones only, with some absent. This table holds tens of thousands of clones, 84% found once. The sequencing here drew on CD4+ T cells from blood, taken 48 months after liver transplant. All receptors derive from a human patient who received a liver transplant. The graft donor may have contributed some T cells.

The CDR3, as DNA: TGTGCCAGCAGCAGGACTAGCGGGGGGGTGGATACGCAGTATTTT. Translation gives CASSRTSGGVDTQYF. The chain carries TRBV6-5 and TRBJ2-3; 15 nucleotides align to TRBD2. This CDR3 contains 15 residues. Looked up from germline, CDR1 is MNHEY and CDR2 is SVGAGI. V lost 6 bases to trimming and J lost 6 bases; unmatched junction nucleotides: 4.

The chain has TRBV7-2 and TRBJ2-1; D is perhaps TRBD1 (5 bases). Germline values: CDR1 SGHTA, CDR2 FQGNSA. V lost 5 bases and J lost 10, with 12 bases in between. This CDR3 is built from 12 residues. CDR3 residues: CASSVQAWEQFF. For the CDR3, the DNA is TGTGCCAGCAGCGTACAGGCGTGGGAGCAGTTCTTC.

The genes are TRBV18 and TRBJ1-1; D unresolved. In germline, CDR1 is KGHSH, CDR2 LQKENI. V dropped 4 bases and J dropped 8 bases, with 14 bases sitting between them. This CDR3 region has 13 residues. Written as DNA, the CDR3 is TGTGCCAGCTCACTGGACTACGATCAAGAAGCTTTCTTT. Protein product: CASSLDYDQEAFF.

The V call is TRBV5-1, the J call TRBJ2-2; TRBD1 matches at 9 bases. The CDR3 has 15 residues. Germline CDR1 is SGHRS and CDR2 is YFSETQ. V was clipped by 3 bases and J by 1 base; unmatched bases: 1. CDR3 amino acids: CASSSDRGNTGELFF. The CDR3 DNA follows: TGCGCCAGCAGCTCGGACAGGGGGAACACCGGGGAGCTGTTTTTT.

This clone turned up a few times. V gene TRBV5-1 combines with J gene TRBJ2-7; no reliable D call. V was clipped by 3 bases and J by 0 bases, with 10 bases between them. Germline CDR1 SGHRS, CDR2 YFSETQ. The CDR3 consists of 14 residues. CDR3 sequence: CASSSPVGSYEQYF. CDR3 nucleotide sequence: TGCGCCAGCAGCTCCCCGGTGGGCTCCTACGAGCAGTACTTC.

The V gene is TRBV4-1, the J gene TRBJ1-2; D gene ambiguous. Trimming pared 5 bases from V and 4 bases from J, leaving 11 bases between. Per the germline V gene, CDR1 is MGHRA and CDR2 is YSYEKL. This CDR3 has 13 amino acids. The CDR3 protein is CASSSEASYGYTF. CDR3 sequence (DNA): TGCGCCAGCAGCAGTGAGGCCTCCTATGGCTACACCTTC.

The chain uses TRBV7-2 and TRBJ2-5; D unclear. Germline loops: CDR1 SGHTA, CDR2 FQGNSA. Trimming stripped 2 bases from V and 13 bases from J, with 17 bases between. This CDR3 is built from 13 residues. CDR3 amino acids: CASSLNPGSPGYF. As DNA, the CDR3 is TGTGCCAGCAGCTTAAACCCAGGATCCCCGGGGTACTTC.

The CDR3 loop reads CASSQLVGTGNTEAFF. In nucleotides, the CDR3 is TGCGCCAGCAGCCAACTGGTTGGGACGGGAAACACTGAAGCTTTCTTT. V usage is TRBV4-1 and J usage is TRBJ1-1; D possibly corresponds to TRBD1 (5 bases). Germline-derived CDR1 and CDR2 are MGHRA and YSYEKL. V dropped 2 bases and J dropped 2 bases, with 15 bases sitting between them. The CDR3 contains 16 residues.

Here the CDR3 reads CASSLDAGREQFF. The CDR3 bases are TGTGCCAGCAGCTTAGATGCGGGAAGGGAGCAGTTCTTC. The chain couples TRBV7-2 to TRBJ2-1; D perhaps matches TRBD2 (6 bases). Trimming removed 1 base at V and 10 bases at J, with 11 bases between. The CDR3 contains 13 residues. Germline lookup yields CDR1 SGHTA and CDR2 FQGNSA.

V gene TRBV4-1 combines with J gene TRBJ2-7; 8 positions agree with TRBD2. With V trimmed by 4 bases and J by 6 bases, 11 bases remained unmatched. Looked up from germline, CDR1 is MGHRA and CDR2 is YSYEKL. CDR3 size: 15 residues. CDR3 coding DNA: TGCGCCAGCAGCCGCGTCGGCGGGGGGTCCATCGAGCAGTACTTC. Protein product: CASSRVGGGSIEQYF.

CDR3 in amino acids: CASSLQGFSEKLFF. Here the CDR3 DNA reads TGTGCCAGCTCTCTACAGGGGTTCAGTGAAAAACTGTTTTTT. V usage is TRBV18 and J usage is TRBJ1-4; 7 bases map to TRBD1. V shed 6 bases, J shed 7 bases, and the junction held 8 bases outside the gene matches. Per germline, CDR1 KGHSH and CDR2 LQKENI. The CDR3 covers 14 residues.

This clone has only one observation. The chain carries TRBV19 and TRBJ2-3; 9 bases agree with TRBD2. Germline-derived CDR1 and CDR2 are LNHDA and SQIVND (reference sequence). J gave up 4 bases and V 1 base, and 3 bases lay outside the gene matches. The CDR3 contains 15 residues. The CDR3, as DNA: TGTGCCAGTAGTATAGGGGCGGGAGGGCCAGATACGCAGTATTTT. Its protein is CASSIGAGGPDTQYF.

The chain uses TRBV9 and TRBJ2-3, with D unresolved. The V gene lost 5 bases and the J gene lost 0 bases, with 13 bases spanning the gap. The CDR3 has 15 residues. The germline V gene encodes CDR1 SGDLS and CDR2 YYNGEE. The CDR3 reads CASSKDLSSTDTQYF. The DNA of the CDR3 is TGTGCCAGCAGTAAGGACCTCTCTAGCACAGATACGCAGTATTTT.

The CDR3 nucleotides read TGTGCCACCAGCAGAGAGTCTGAGCAGTTCTTC. Its translation is CATSRESEQFF. V is TRBV15 and J is TRBJ2-1; D is unclear. CDR3 size: 11 residues. Trimming took off 0 bases at V and 9 bases at J, with 3 bases between the two ends. Germline V CDR1 and CDR2: LNHNV, YYDKDF (reference sequence).

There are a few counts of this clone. This CDR3 is CASSLVGRETDTQYF. In nucleotides, the CDR3 is TGTGCCAGCAGCTTGGTTGGTCGAGAGACAGATACGCAGTATTTT. V usage is TRBV5-4 and J usage is TRBJ2-3; D call uncertain. This CDR3 region has 15 residues. Trimming shortened V by 0 bases and J by 3 bases, and 11 bases separated the two germline ends. Looked up from germline, CDR1 is SGHNT and CDR2 is YYREEE (reference sequence). Full variable domain (remainder filled in from reference TRBV5-4 and TRBJ2-3): ETGVTQSPTHLIKTRGQQVTLRCSSQSGHNTVSWYQQALGQGPQFIFQYYREEENGRGNFPPRFSGLQFPNYSSELNVNALELDDSALYLCASSLVGRETDTQYFGPGTRLTVL.

This CDR3 reads CATSAKRTRGNEQFF. The CDR3 DNA is TGTGCCACCAGCGCCAAACGGACTAGGGGAAATGAGCAGTTCTTC. The rearrangement joins TRBV15 to TRBJ2-1; 7 bases agree with TRBD2. V shed 5 bases, J shed 7 bases, and the junction held 11 bases outside the gene matches. The CDR3 covers 15 residues. Germline V gene lookup returns CDR1 LNHNV and CDR2 YYDKDF (reference sequence).

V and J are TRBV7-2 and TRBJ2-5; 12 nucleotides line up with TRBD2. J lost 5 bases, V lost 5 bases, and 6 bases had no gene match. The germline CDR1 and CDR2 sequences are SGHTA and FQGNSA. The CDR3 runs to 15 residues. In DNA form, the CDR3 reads TGTGCCAGCAGCAGGACTAGCGGGACTAGGGAGACCCAGTACTTC. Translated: CASSRTSGTRETQYF.

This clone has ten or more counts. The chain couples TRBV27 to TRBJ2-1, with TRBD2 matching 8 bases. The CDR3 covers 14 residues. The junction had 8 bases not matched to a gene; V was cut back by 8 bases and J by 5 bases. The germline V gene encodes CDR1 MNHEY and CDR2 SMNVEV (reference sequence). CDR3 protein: CASRGALADNEQFF. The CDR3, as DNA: TGTGCCAGCCGAGGGGCACTAGCGGACAATGAGCAGTTCTTC.

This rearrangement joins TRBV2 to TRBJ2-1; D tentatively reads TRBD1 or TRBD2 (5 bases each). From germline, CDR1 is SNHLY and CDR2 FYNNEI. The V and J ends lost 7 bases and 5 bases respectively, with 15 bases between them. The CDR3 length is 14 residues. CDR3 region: CASTPGRNHNEQFF. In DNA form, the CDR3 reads TGTGCCAGCACCCCGGGACGCAATCACAATGAGCAGTTCTTC.

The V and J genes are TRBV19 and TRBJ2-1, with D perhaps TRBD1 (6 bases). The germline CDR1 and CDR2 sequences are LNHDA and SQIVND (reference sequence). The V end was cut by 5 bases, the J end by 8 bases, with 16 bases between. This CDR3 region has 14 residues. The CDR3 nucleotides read TGTGCCAGTAGTGGGCTATTTGGGGGCGATGAGCAGTTCTTC. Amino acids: CASSGLFGGDEQFF.

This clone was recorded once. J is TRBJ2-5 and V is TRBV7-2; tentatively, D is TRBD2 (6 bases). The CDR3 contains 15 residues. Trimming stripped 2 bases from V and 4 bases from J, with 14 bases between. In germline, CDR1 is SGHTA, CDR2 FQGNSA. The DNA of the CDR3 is TGTGCCAGCAGCTTACAGCCGGGACTCGGAGAGACCCAGTACTTC. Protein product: CASSLQPGLGETQYF.

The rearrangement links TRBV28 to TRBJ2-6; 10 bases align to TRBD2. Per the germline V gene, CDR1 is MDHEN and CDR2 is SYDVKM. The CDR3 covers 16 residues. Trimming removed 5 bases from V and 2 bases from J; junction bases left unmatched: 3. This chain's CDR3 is CASSRLAGAGANVLTF. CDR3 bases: TGTGCCAGCAGTCGTCTAGCGGGAGCTGGGGCCAACGTCCTGACTTTC.

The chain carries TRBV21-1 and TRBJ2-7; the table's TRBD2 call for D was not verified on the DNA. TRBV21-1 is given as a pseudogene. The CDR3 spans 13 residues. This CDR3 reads CATGGVNSYEQYF. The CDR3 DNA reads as TGTGCCACCGGGGGGGTCAACTCCTACGAGCAGTACTTC.

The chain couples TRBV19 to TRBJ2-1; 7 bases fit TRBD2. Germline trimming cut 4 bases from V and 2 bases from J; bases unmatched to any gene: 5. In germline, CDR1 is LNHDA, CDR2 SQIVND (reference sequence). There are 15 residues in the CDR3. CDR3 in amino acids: CASSKSGGPYNEQFF. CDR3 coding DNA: TGTGCCAGTAGTAAATCGGGGGGTCCCTACAATGAGCAGTTCTTC.

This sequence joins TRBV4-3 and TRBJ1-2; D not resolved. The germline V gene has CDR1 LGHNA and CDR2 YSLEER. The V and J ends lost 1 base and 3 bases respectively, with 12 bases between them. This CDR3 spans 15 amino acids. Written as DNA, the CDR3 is TGCGCCAGCAGCCAAGCCGCTGCCGGTCACTATGGCTACACCTTC. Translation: CASSQAAAGHYGYTF.

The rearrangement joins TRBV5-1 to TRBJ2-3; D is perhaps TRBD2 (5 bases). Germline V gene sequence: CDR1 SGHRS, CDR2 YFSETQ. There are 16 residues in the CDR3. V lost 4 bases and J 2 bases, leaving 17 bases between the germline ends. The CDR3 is CASSPAAATYTDTQYF. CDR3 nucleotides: TGCGCCAGCAGCCCGGCAGCGGCGACGTACACAGATACGCAGTATTTT.

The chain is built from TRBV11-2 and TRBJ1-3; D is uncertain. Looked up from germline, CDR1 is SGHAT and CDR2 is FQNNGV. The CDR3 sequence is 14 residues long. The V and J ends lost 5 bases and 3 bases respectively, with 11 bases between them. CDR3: CASSPLWGGNTIYF. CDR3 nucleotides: TGTGCCAGCAGCCCATTATGGGGTGGAAACACCATATATTTT.

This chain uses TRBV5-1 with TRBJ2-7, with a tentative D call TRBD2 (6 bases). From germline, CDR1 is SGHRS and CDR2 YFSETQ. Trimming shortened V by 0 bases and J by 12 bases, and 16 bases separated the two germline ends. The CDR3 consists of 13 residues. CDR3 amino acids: CASSLAEGYPLYF. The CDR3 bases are TGCGCCAGCAGCTTGGCGGAGGGCTATCCCTTGTACTTC. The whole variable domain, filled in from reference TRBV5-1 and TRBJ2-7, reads KAGVTQTPRYLIKTRGQQVTLSCSPISGHRSVSWYQQTPGQGLQFLFEYFSETQRNKGNFPGRFSGRQFSNSRSEMNVSTLELGDSALYLCASSLAEGYPLYFGPGTRLTVT.